The rows below give T cell receptor beta chains drawn from one sample of a study of blood T cell repertoires in COVID-19. Produced via immunoSEQ multiplex PCR; TCRdb's table is partial and in-frame only. The data hold 25,000 to 30,000 clones, with 65% to 70% observed a single time. Specimen: peripheral blood. Receptor source: a human donor in a cohort sampled during active COVID-19. Both conserved end residues are part of each CDR3. Each record gives: D gene, J gene, V gene, clone size, CDR3 protein, CDR3 DNA. A D gene is named only where the DNA matches it firmly. Clone size appears in some rows only: once, few, many, or a class for an expanded clone.

>NA|TRBJ1-1|TRBV2|few
CASSADTWRVAFF
TGTGCCAGCAGCGCAGACACCTGGCGGGTGGCTTTCTTT
>NA|TRBJ1-1|TRBV7-9|NA
CASSSDLPTGEAFF
TGTGCCAGCAGCTCAGATCTACCCACAGGGGAAGCTTTCTTT
>NA|TRBJ2-2|TRBV11-1|NA
CASSLNPGVTGELFF
TGTGCCAGCAGTTTAAATCCGGGGGTAACCGGGGAGCTGTTTTTT
>NA|TRBJ2-1|TRBV5-1|once
CASSSVRLRASYNEQFF
TGCGCCAGCAGCTCAGTGCGGCTCCGAGCCTCCTACAATGAGCAGTTCTTC
>TRBD2|TRBJ2-5|TRBV7-2|NA
CASSPRAGRGAWETQYF
TGTGCCAGCAGCCCCCGCGCCGGGCGGGGGGCTTGGGAGACCCAGTACTTC
>NA|TRBJ2-2|TRBV11-2|NA
CASTSPGGNTGELFF
TGTGCCAGCACGTCTCCCGGGGGGAACACCGGGGAGCTGTTTTTT
>TRBD1|TRBJ2-5|TRBV7-2|NA
CASSLGQMETQYF
TGTGCCAGCAGCCTGGGACAGATGGAGACCCAGTACTTC
>NA|TRBJ2-7|TRBV7-9|few
CASSFSLGTHTYEQYF
TGTGCCAGCAGCTTTTCTCTCGGGACACATACCTACGAGCAGTACTTC
>NA|TRBJ2-1|TRBV6-5|NA
CASTPSGPRNNEQFF
TGTGCCAGCACCCCCAGCGGGCCAAGGAACAATGAGCAGTTCTTC
>TRBD1|TRBJ2-7|TRBV11-3|once
CASSSRTGALIHEQYF
TGTGCCAGCAGCTCCCGGACAGGGGCGTTAATCCACGAGCAGTACTTC
>TRBD1|TRBJ2-2|TRBV5-1|NA
CASSRTGNTGELFF
TGCGCCAGCAGCAGGACAGGGAACACCGGGGAGCTGTTTTTT
>TRBD2|TRBJ2-3|TRBV3-1/TRBV3-2|NA
CASSPFRAGLDTQYF
TGTGCCAGCAGCCCCTTCCGAGCGGGGCTGGATACGCAGTATTTT
>NA|TRBJ2-2|TRBV3-1/TRBV3-2|NA
CASSPTLSRGINTGELFF
TGTGCCAGCAGCCCAACTCTATCAAGGGGGATTAACACCGGGGAGCTGTTTTTT
>NA|TRBJ1-2|TRBV7-2|NA
CASSSGEGRNYGYTF
TGTGCCAGCAGCTCCGGGGAAGGTCGTAACTATGGCTACACCTTC
>NA|TRBJ2-1|TRBV6-5|NA
CASSTRQDNEQFF
TGTGCCAGCAGTACGCGACAGGATAATGAGCAGTTCTTC
>TRBD2|TRBJ2-1|TRBV19|NA
CASSIGLAANNEQFF
TGTGCCAGTAGTATAGGACTAGCAGCCAACAATGAGCAGTTCTTC
>NA|TRBJ2-3|TRBV19|NA
CASSTRSHTDTQYF
TGTGCCAGTAGTACCCGGTCCCACACAGATACGCAGTATTTT
>TRBD1|TRBJ2-6|TRBV18|NA
CASSPEGAGANVLTF
TGTGCCAGCTCACCAGAGGGGGCCGGGGCCAACGTCCTGACTTTC
>TRBD2|TRBJ2-1|TRBV7-9|NA
CASSLEGYSLAGVNEQFF
TGTGCCAGCAGCTTAGAGGGGTACTCGCTAGCGGGAGTTAATGAGCAGTTCTTC
>NA|TRBJ2-1|TRBV19|NA
CASSQTPLSYNEQFF
TGTGCCAGTAGCCAAACCCCCCTCAGCTACAATGAGCAGTTCTTC
>TRBD2|TRBJ2-7|TRBV28|NA
CASSLKNLGLAATNEQYF
TGTGCCAGCAGTTTGAAGAACTTAGGGCTAGCGGCAACGAACGAGCAGTACTTC
>TRBD2|TRBJ2-3|TRBV5-4|few
CASSRLAGGTDTQYF
TGTGCCAGCAGCCGACTAGCGGGAGGCACAGATACGCAGTATTTT
>TRBD1|TRBJ1-1|TRBV7-2|NA
CASSPRTGPNTEAFF
TGTGCCAGCAGCCCACGGACAGGTCCGAACACTGAAGCTTTCTTT
>TRBD1|TRBJ1-6|TRBV28|NA
CASRGTGYNSPLHF
TGTGCCAGCAGGGGGACAGGGTACAATTCACCCCTCCACTTT
>TRBD2|TRBJ2-2|TRBV6-2/TRBV6-3|NA
CASSWGLASGELFF
TGTGCCAGCAGTTGGGGACTAGCGTCCGGGGAGCTGTTTTTT
>TRBD1|TRBJ2-5|TRBV6-6|NA
CASSLTGGQETQYF
TGTGCCAGCAGTTTGACAGGGGGCCAAGAGACCCAGTACTTC
>TRBD2|TRBJ2-2|TRBV3-1/TRBV3-2|NA
CASRRTSGDTGELFF
TGTGCCAGCAGGAGGACTAGCGGTGACACCGGGGAGCTGTTTTTT
>NA|TRBJ1-4|TRBV2|few
CASSPRRTAEKLFF
TGTGCCAGCAGTCCCCGCAGGACAGCTGAAAAACTGTTTTTT
>TRBD2|TRBJ2-1|TRBV3-1/TRBV3-2|NA
CASSQEGAGSSYNEQFF
TGTGCCAGCAGCCAAGAAGGAGCGGGGTCGTCCTACAATGAGCAGTTCTTC
>NA|TRBJ2-2|TRBV7-9|few
CASSFGGTGELFF
TGTGCCAGCAGCTTCGGGGGCACCGGGGAGCTGTTTTTT
>TRBD2|TRBJ2-3|TRBV11-2|NA
CASSLLAGADTQYF
TGTGCCAGCAGCTTACTAGCGGGAGCAGATACGCAGTATTTT
>TRBD1|TRBJ1-2|TRBV11-3|NA
CASRTGQFEDGYTF
TGTGCCAGCAGGACGGGACAGTTCGAGGATGGCTACACCTTC
>TRBD2|TRBJ2-1|TRBV29-1|NA
CSVDGSGGANEQFF
TGCAGCGTTGACGGTAGCGGGGGGGCTAATGAGCAGTTCTTC
>TRBD1|TRBJ2-5|TRBV24-1|NA
CATSPGTGGWYQETQYF
TGTGCCACCAGTCCCGGGACAGGGGGATGGTACCAAGAGACCCAGTACTTC
>TRBD1|TRBJ1-1|TRBV4-3|NA
CASSQATGFTEAFF
TGCGCCAGCAGCCAGGCGACAGGGTTCACTGAAGCTTTCTTT
>NA|TRBJ1-6|TRBV30|NA
CALNNRNSPLHF
TGTGCCTTGAACAACAGGAATTCACCCCTCCACTTT